This T cell receptor (beta chain) came from a study of blood T cell repertoires in COVID-19. Libraries were prepared by immunoSEQ multiplex PCR; TCRdb keeps only in-frame clonotypes and omits some of them. The sample lists approximately 270,000 clones; roughly 91% were seen once. CDR1 and CDR2 from the germline V gene are LNHDA and SQIVND (reference sequence). The CDR3 is 13 amino acids. Trimming removed 2 bases at V and 4 bases at J, with 8 bases between. The origin of this receptor is an older woman who had recovered from COVID-19. The material sequenced was PBMCs or T cells enriched from blood (not recorded which). This chain links TRBV19 with TRBJ1-2; D gene uncertain. The CDR3 bases are TGTGCCAGTAGTATATGGAGGACCTATGGCTACACCTTC. As protein: CASSIWRTYGYTF. Together with reference TRBV19 and TRBJ1-2, the CDR3 gives the full variable domain: DGGITQSPKYLFRKEGQNVTLSCEQNLNHDAMYWYRQDPGQGLRLIYYSQIVNDFQKGDIAEGYSVSREKKESFPLTVTSAQKNPTAFYLCASSIWRTYGYTFGSGTRLTVV.